The rows below give T cell receptor beta chains drawn from one sample of a study of beta chain features in type 1 diabetes. The assay was immunoSEQ multiplex PCR, and TCRdb's table has in-frame clones only and misses some. The sample includes about 370,000 clones, 9.5% to 10% of them seen just once. Sequencing was performed on central memory CD4+ T cells from blood. The receptors originated from a man in his thirties or forties with type 1 diabetes. CDR3s include the opening cysteine and the closing phenylalanine or tryptophan. D genes are given only for firm matches. Rows give clone size only sometimes, using once, few, many, or a class for an expanded clone.

D,V,size,J,CDR3,DNA
-,TRBV5-4,-,TRBJ1-1,CASSLEQGGTEAFF,TGTGCCAGCAGCTTGGAACAGGGAGGCACTGAAGCTTTCTTT
-,TRBV28,few,TRBJ2-7,CASSSFFMSTYEQYF,TGTGCCAGCAGCTCTTTCTTCATGAGCACCTACGAGCAGTACTTC
-,TRBV7-2,many,TRBJ2-1,CASSTTRREQFF,TGTGCCAGCAGCACTACTAGGCGTGAGCAGTTCTTC
TRBD1,TRBV6-1,few,TRBJ1-5,CASSAWTGEDQPQHF,TGTGCCAGCAGTGCTTGGACAGGGGAGGATCAGCCCCAGCATTTT
-,TRBV2,-,TRBJ1-1,CASSEEDAEAFF,TGTGCCAGCAGTGAAGAGGACGCTGAAGCTTTCTTT
TRBD1,TRBV5-1,few,TRBJ1-1,CASSSGTGNTEAFF,TGCGCCAGCAGCTCCGGGACAGGGAACACTGAAGCTTTCTTT
-,TRBV11-2,-,TRBJ1-3,CASSLGQTSSGNTIYF,TGTGCCAGCAGCTTAGGACAGACGAGCTCTGGAAACACCATATATTTT
TRBD1,TRBV6-6,-,TRBJ1-5,CASSGRDRDQPQHF,TGTGCCAGCAGTGGCCGGGACAGGGATCAGCCCCAGCATTTT
-,TRBV29-1,-,TRBJ2-7,CSGMDSSYEQYF,TGCAGCGGGATGGACAGTTCCTACGAGCAGTACTTC
-,TRBV11-1,-,TRBJ2-2,CASSVIFTGELFF,TGTGCCAGCAGCGTAATATTCACCGGGGAGCTGTTTTTT
-,TRBV9,-,TRBJ1-2,CASSAAGQNYGYTF,TGTGCCAGCAGCGCGGCCGGACAGAACTATGGCTACACCTTC
-,TRBV6-5,few,TRBJ1-5,CASSYRGVSNQPQHF,TGTGCCAGCAGTTACAGGGGTGTGAGCAATCAGCCCCAGCATTTT
-,TRBV4-2,-,TRBJ2-1,CASSQGSSTKYNEQFF,TGTGCCAGCAGCCAAGGGTCGTCGACGAAATACAATGAGCAGTTCTTC
-,TRBV4-1,few,TRBJ1-5,CASSQDLVSGQGSYQPQHF,TGCGCCAGCAGCCAAGATCTGGTAAGCGGGCAGGGTTCCTATCAGCCCCAGCATTTT
TRBD1,TRBV27,few,TRBJ1-5,CASTTLTGTSNQPQHF,TGTGCCAGCACCACCCTGACAGGGACGAGCAATCAGCCCCAGCATTTT
-,TRBV5-4,-,TRBJ2-3,CASRPDRSPSSTDTQYF,TGTGCCAGCAGGCCTGACAGGAGCCCCTCTAGCACAGATACGCAGTATTTT
-,TRBV5-4,many,TRBJ2-5,CASSLMGGGETQYF,TGTGCCAGCAGCTTGATGGGAGGGGGAGAGACCCAGTACTTC
TRBD2,TRBV28,many,TRBJ2-1,CASSSREGLYNEQFF,TGTGCCAGCAGTTCGCGGGAGGGCCTATACAATGAGCAGTTCTTC
-,TRBV28,few,TRBJ2-7,CASQSSYEQYF,TGTGCCAGTCAAAGCTCCTACGAGCAGTACTTC
-,TRBV29-1,few,TRBJ1-2,CSVETANYGYTF,TGCAGCGTTGAGACAGCTAACTATGGCTACACCTTC
-,TRBV10-3,few,TRBJ1-1,CASRQNTEAFF,TGTGCCAGCCGACAGAACACTGAAGCTTTCTTT
TRBD2,TRBV5-1,-,TRBJ2-2,CASSLPGLAGGPRTGELFF,TGCGCCAGCAGCTTACCGGGACTAGCGGGAGGGCCGAGGACCGGGGAGCTGTTTTTT
-,TRBV19,few,TRBJ2-6,CASSIPISGANVLTF,TGTGCCAGTAGTATTCCCATCTCTGGGGCCAACGTCCTGACTTTC
-,TRBV5-1,few,TRBJ2-3,CAPGEETLISTDTQYF,TGCGCCCCCGGGGAGGAGACACTAATCAGCACAGATACGCAGTATTTT
-,TRBV29-1,many,TRBJ2-3,CSVEGLKSDTQYF,TGCAGCGTTGAAGGACTCAAATCAGATACGCAGTATTTT
-,TRBV28,-,TRBJ2-1,CASVAPYYNEQFF,TGTGCCAGCGTCGCCCCTTATTACAATGAGCAGTTCTTC
TRBD1,TRBV5-1,many,TRBJ2-1,CASSLGQGVSKLGSYNEQFF,TGCGCCAGCAGCTTGGGACAGGGAGTGAGTAAGTTGGGCTCCTACAATGAGCAGTTCTTC
TRBD1,TRBV11-2,few,TRBJ2-1,CASSSGQAYNEQFF,TGTGCCAGCAGCTCTGGACAGGCTTACAATGAGCAGTTCTTC
-,TRBV7-2,-,TRBJ2-2,CASSPPPPGELFF,TGTGCCAGCAGCCCACCGCCCCCCGGGGAGCTGTTTTTT
-,TRBV25-1,-,TRBJ2-3,CASSPYSQGSGSDTQYF,TGTGCCAGCAGTCCCTATTCCCAAGGCTCGGGCTCAGATACGCAGTATTTT
TRBD2,TRBV27,few,TRBJ2-7,CASSQLAVLSEQYF,TGTGCCAGCAGCCAACTAGCGGTCCTGAGTGAGCAGTACTTC
-,TRBV5-6,few,TRBJ2-7,CASSSHRAPNSYEQYF,TGTGCCAGCAGCTCCCACAGGGCGCCAAACTCCTACGAGCAGTACTTC
TRBD1,TRBV10-3,-,TRBJ1-5,CAISELDRDNQPQHF,TGTGCCATCAGTGAGCTTGACAGGGACAATCAGCCCCAGCATTTT
-,TRBV6-6,few,TRBJ2-2,CASSLTGNTGELFF,TGTGCCAGCAGCCTGACAGGGAACACCGGGGAGCTGTTTTTT
-,TRBV14,few,TRBJ2-1,CASSQDRTANEQFF,TGTGCCAGCAGCCAAGATCGTACGGCCAATGAGCAGTTCTTC